The source of this T cell receptor (beta chain) is a study of OX40 agonist ivuxolimab in advanced cancers. Study-level points and caveats: Compared with CD4+, CD8+ T cells on average had more expanded clones. Some patients without response likewise showed low normalized clonal expansion. Blood T cells, both CD4+ and CD8+, expanded clonally by week 6 at 0.1 to 3.0 mg/kg.

The protocol was immunoSEQ multiplex PCR, while the TCRdb copy is restricted to in-frame clones and leaves out a portion. Here the sample spans approximately 69,000 clones, roughly 93% being singletons. As to this clone: Its antigen remains unidentified.

V was shortened by 3 bases and J by 2 bases, with 13 bases between the two germline ends. The length of the CDR3 is 15 residues. Germline V gene data show CDR1 as SGHDT and CDR2 as YYEEEE. The sequence was obtained from an adult with an advanced solid tumor such as melanoma, head and neck, liver or kidney cancer. The chain is built from TRBV5-6 and TRBJ2-3; D possibly corresponds to TRBD2 (6 bases). The sample here was CD4+ or CD8+ T cells sorted from blood, taken in a trial of the OX40 agonist ivuxolimab. The CDR3 is CASSWGDPITDTQYF. The CDR3 DNA reads TGTGCCAGCAGCTGGGGGGACCCGATCACAGATACGCAGTATTTT.